This T cell receptor delta chain is from a study of gamma-delta chains in newborns, infants, children. Study summary: Polyclonal expansion of innate γδ T cells after birth follows microbial exposure.

TCRdb re-processed the reads via CATT. Of more than 5,000 delta-chain clones detected, less than 20% appear once; the ten largest clones hold over 5%. Within the sample, this clone is medium-sized (0.01 to 0.1%). The source of this sequence is a child who was a newborn, infant or young child, either healthy, febrile or measles-vaccinated (not recorded which). The sample taken for sequencing was blood.

CDR3 loop: CACDPVLGDQKALTAQLFF. CDR3 in DNA: TGTGCCTGTGATCCTGTACTGGGGGATCAGAAAGCTTTGACAGCACAACTCTTCTTT. V usage is TRDV2 and J usage is TRDJ2; 10 nucleotides match TRDD3. CDR3 length equals 19 residues. The V and J ends lost 4 bases and 0 bases, in that order; junction bases with no gene match: 13. Germline V gene data show CDR1 as GEAIGNYY and CDR2 as EKD.